This is a list of T cell receptor beta chains from one sample in a study of T cells in Graves' hyperthyroidism and ophthalmopathy. Each CDR3 protein is one row after TCRdb ran MiXCR on the multiplex PCR reads. The sample lists 300,000 to 400,000 distinct CDR3 sequences; under 25% were seen once. Sequencing was done on a sample of blood. These receptors originate from a woman in her forties or fifties with Graves' hyperthyroidism. CDR3s leave out the opening cysteine and the closing phenylalanine or tryptophan. Each record gives: J gene, V gene, CDR3 protein.

>TRBJ2-3|TRBV9
ASSVGASGSIADTQY
>TRBJ1-1|TRBV7-9
ASSFPLVGARDTEAF
>TRBJ2-2|TRBV5-4
ASSLSQGELF
>TRBJ1-5|TRBV19
ASSKGVGGDQPQH
>TRBJ1-5|TRBV7-2
ASSLTYNQPQH
>TRBJ1-5|TRBV18
ASSPRVKQPQH
>TRBJ2-7|TRBV20-1
SAPQWTPGSYEQY
>TRBJ2-7|TRBV5-1
ASRWGDEQY
>TRBJ1-2|TRBV19
ASNGQGFSYGYT
>TRBJ2-7|TRBV11-3
ASRVSGQHYEQY
>TRBJ2-1|TRBV7-2
ASSLGGPTRNEQF
>TRBJ1-2|TRBV19
ASSMRQTYGYT